The rows below give T cell receptor beta chains drawn from one sample of a study of PD-1 blockade in classical Hodgkin lymphoma. Sequencing used immunoSEQ multiplex PCR; TCRdb keeps in-frame clones, though not all of them. This table has fewer than 30,000 clones, more than 70% appearing once. The specimen was CD4+ T cells from blood. All receptors come from a human donor with classical Hodgkin lymphoma. CDR3s include the opening cysteine and the closing phenylalanine or tryptophan. The order of the fields is J gene, clone size, D gene, V gene, CDR3 DNA, CDR3 protein. D genes are given only for firm matches. The size of a clone is reported for some rows only, either as once, few or many, or as a class for expanded clones.

j_call: TRBJ1-3
clone_size: once
d_call: .
v_call: TRBV10-1
cdr3_nt: TGCGCCAGCAGCCCGACTTCAGGGTCTGGAAACACCATATATTTT
cdr3_aa: CASSPTSGSGNTIYF

j_call: TRBJ2-2
clone_size: .
d_call: TRBD1
v_call: TRBV9
cdr3_nt: TGTGCCAGCAGCCTACGACAGGGAAGGTTCGGGGAGCTGTTTTTT
cdr3_aa: CASSLRQGRFGELFF

j_call: TRBJ1-1
clone_size: .
d_call: .
v_call: TRBV29-1
cdr3_nt: TGCAGCGTTGAGGGGGGCAGGGAGACTGAAGCTTTCTTT
cdr3_aa: CSVEGGRETEAFF

j_call: TRBJ2-7
clone_size: .
d_call: TRBD2
v_call: TRBV18
cdr3_nt: TGTGCCAGCTCACCGTCTAGCGGCTCCTACGAGCAGTACTTC
cdr3_aa: CASSPSSGSYEQYF

j_call: TRBJ1-2
clone_size: .
d_call: TRBD1
v_call: TRBV30
cdr3_nt: TGTGCCTGGAATGGAGGCCAGGGGGCGCCCGGCTACACCTTC
cdr3_aa: CAWNGGQGAPGYTF

j_call: TRBJ2-7
clone_size: .
d_call: .
v_call: TRBV10-3
cdr3_nt: TGTGCCATCAGTGAGTCACGGAACGAGCAGTACTTC
cdr3_aa: CAISESRNEQYF

j_call: TRBJ2-7
clone_size: once
d_call: .
v_call: TRBV19
cdr3_nt: TGTGCCAGTAGTTCCGGGACCCAGTCCTACGAGCAGTACTTC
cdr3_aa: CASSSGTQSYEQYF

j_call: TRBJ1-1
clone_size: .
d_call: TRBD1
v_call: TRBV5-4
cdr3_nt: TGTGCCAGCAGCCGCCCAACAGGGGAGAACACTGAAGCTTTCTTT
cdr3_aa: CASSRPTGENTEAFF

j_call: TRBJ1-3
clone_size: .
d_call: .
v_call: TRBV7-2
cdr3_nt: TGTGCCAGCACCATTGCTGGAAACACCATATATTTT
cdr3_aa: CASTIAGNTIYF

j_call: TRBJ1-5
clone_size: .
d_call: .
v_call: TRBV29-1
cdr3_nt: TGCAGCGTTGCTCTCGAGGGAGCTCCTAATCAGCCCCAGCATTTT
cdr3_aa: CSVALEGAPNQPQHF

j_call: TRBJ2-1
clone_size: .
d_call: TRBD2
v_call: TRBV29-1
cdr3_nt: TGCAGCGTTGGGGGTCGGCGGGGGGTCTATGAGCGGTTCTTC
cdr3_aa: CSVGGRRGVYERFF

j_call: TRBJ2-7
clone_size: .
d_call: .
v_call: TRBV11-2
cdr3_nt: TGTGCCAGCAGCTCCTCCGAAATCTACGAGCAGTACTTC
cdr3_aa: CASSSSEIYEQYF

j_call: TRBJ1-1
clone_size: .
d_call: .
v_call: TRBV10-1
cdr3_nt: TGCGCCAGCAGTGAGACGGGGAACACTGAAGCTTTCTTT
cdr3_aa: CASSETGNTEAFF

j_call: TRBJ1-1
clone_size: .
d_call: .
v_call: TRBV6-5
cdr3_nt: TGTGCCAGCAGTTACTGGGGTCGGGTGAACACTGAAGCTTTCTTT
cdr3_aa: CASSYWGRVNTEAFF

j_call: TRBJ1-2
clone_size: .
d_call: TRBD1
v_call: TRBV5-6
cdr3_nt: TGTGCCAGCAGCCCGAAGGTCCCAAGACAGGGTTCGGTTGGCTACACCTTC
cdr3_aa: CASSPKVPRQGSVGYTF

j_call: TRBJ2-1
clone_size: .
d_call: TRBD1
v_call: TRBV19
cdr3_nt: TGTGCCAGTAAGGGACAGACAACCTACAATGAGCAGTTCTTC
cdr3_aa: CASKGQTTYNEQFF

j_call: TRBJ1-3
clone_size: .
d_call: .
v_call: TRBV28
cdr3_nt: TGTGCCAGCAGTGGGGACCGTTACTCTGGAAACACCATATATTTT
cdr3_aa: CASSGDRYSGNTIYF

j_call: TRBJ1-1
clone_size: once
d_call: .
v_call: TRBV4-3
cdr3_nt: TGCGCCAGCAGCCAAGTGCCCGGCACTGAAGCTTTCTTT
cdr3_aa: CASSQVPGTEAFF

j_call: TRBJ1-2
clone_size: few
d_call: .
v_call: TRBV28
cdr3_nt: TGTGCCAGCAGGCGGGACGGTACTAACTATGGCTACACCTTC
cdr3_aa: CASRRDGTNYGYTF

j_call: TRBJ2-7
clone_size: .
d_call: .
v_call: TRBV6-5
cdr3_nt: TGTGCCAGCAGTTACTCGAGGCTAACGGGAGAGCAGTACTTC
cdr3_aa: CASSYSRLTGEQYF

j_call: TRBJ2-3
clone_size: .
d_call: .
v_call: TRBV28
cdr3_nt: TGTGCCAGCAGGACTTGGTTTAGCGGAAGCACAGATACGCAGTATTTT
cdr3_aa: CASRTWFSGSTDTQYF

j_call: TRBJ2-1
clone_size: .
d_call: .
v_call: TRBV14
cdr3_nt: TGTGCCAGCAGCCGGTACAGGGAGTACAATGAGCAGTTCTTC
cdr3_aa: CASSRYREYNEQFF

j_call: TRBJ1-1
clone_size: .
d_call: .
v_call: TRBV10-2
cdr3_nt: TGCGCCAGCAGGGACCCAGGGTATGGAGACACTGAAGCTTTCTTT
cdr3_aa: CASRDPGYGDTEAFF

j_call: TRBJ2-7
clone_size: few
d_call: .
v_call: TRBV6-1
cdr3_nt: TGTGCCAGCAGCCCTCACCCGACAGGCTCCTACGAGCAGTACTTC
cdr3_aa: CASSPHPTGSYEQYF

j_call: TRBJ1-1
clone_size: .
d_call: TRBD1
v_call: TRBV25-1
cdr3_nt: TGTGCCAGCAGTGAATACAGGGGGCCGGGAACTGAAGCTTTCTTT
cdr3_aa: CASSEYRGPGTEAFF

j_call: TRBJ1-2
clone_size: .
d_call: .
v_call: TRBV29-1
cdr3_nt: TGCAGCGTTGGAGTGGTGGGGAACTATGGCTACACCTTC
cdr3_aa: CSVGVVGNYGYTF

j_call: TRBJ2-5
clone_size: .
d_call: .
v_call: TRBV5-4
cdr3_nt: TGTGCCAGCAGCTTGATGGGAGGCGCGGAGACCCAGTACTTC
cdr3_aa: CASSLMGGAETQYF

j_call: TRBJ2-2
clone_size: few
d_call: .
v_call: TRBV19
cdr3_nt: TGTGCCAGTAGTAAAAAAACGCACACCGGGGAGCTGTTTTTT
cdr3_aa: CASSKKTHTGELFF

j_call: TRBJ1-2
clone_size: once
d_call: TRBD1
v_call: TRBV5-1
cdr3_nt: TGCGCCAGCAGCAGCAACCCCGGGACAGGGGGCTTGGTTAACTATGGCTACACCTTC
cdr3_aa: CASSSNPGTGGLVNYGYTF

j_call: TRBJ1-1
clone_size: .
d_call: .
v_call: TRBV11-2
cdr3_nt: TGTGCCAGCAGCTTAGCCCCCGCCTTTGGACCGATTATCAGAACTGAAGCTTTCTTT
cdr3_aa: CASSLAPAFGPIIRTEAFF

j_call: TRBJ2-2
clone_size: .
d_call: .
v_call: TRBV19
cdr3_nt: TGTGCCAGTAGTTTCTCCGGGTCACGACGAGGGAACACCGGGGAGCTGTTTTTT
cdr3_aa: CASSFSGSRRGNTGELFF

j_call: TRBJ2-7
clone_size: .
d_call: .
v_call: TRBV19
cdr3_nt: TGTGCCAGTAGTATTACGGGGGCGCGGGAGCAGTACTTC
cdr3_aa: CASSITGAREQYF

j_call: TRBJ1-1
clone_size: .
d_call: .
v_call: TRBV28
cdr3_nt: TGTGCCAGCAGTTTTCGGGCTGAAGCTTTCTTT
cdr3_aa: CASSFRAEAFF

j_call: TRBJ2-2
clone_size: .
d_call: TRBD2
v_call: TRBV10-1
cdr3_nt: TGCGCCAGCAGTCTGACTGTAGCGGGAGAGGGCGGGGAGCTGTTTTTT
cdr3_aa: CASSLTVAGEGGELFF

j_call: TRBJ2-3
clone_size: .
d_call: .
v_call: TRBV5-1
cdr3_nt: TGCGCCAGCAGCTTGGTTAGGGGCGGGAGCACAGATACGCAGTATTTT
cdr3_aa: CASSLVRGGSTDTQYF

j_call: TRBJ2-7
clone_size: .
d_call: TRBD2
v_call: TRBV2
cdr3_nt: TGTGCCAGCAGGACGACTAGCCTATACGAGCAGTACTTC
cdr3_aa: CASRTTSLYEQYF

j_call: TRBJ2-1
clone_size: .
d_call: .
v_call: TRBV20-1
cdr3_nt: TGCAGTGCTAGAACCCGGGACAAGCAGTTCTTC
cdr3_aa: CSARTRDKQFF

j_call: TRBJ2-1
clone_size: once
d_call: .
v_call: TRBV5-6
cdr3_nt: TGTGCCAGCAGCTCGAGCTCGTACAATGAGCAGTTCTTC
cdr3_aa: CASSSSSYNEQFF

j_call: TRBJ2-6
clone_size: .
d_call: TRBD1
v_call: TRBV5-1
cdr3_nt: TGCGCCAGCAGCTTGGTGGGGACAGGGGGCGGTTCTGGGGCCAACGTCCTGACTTTC
cdr3_aa: CASSLVGTGGGSGANVLTF

j_call: TRBJ2-7
clone_size: .
d_call: .
v_call: TRBV5-4
cdr3_nt: TGTGCCAGCAGCAACCTGGGGGGCGCGAACTACGAGCAGTACTTC
cdr3_aa: CASSNLGGANYEQYF